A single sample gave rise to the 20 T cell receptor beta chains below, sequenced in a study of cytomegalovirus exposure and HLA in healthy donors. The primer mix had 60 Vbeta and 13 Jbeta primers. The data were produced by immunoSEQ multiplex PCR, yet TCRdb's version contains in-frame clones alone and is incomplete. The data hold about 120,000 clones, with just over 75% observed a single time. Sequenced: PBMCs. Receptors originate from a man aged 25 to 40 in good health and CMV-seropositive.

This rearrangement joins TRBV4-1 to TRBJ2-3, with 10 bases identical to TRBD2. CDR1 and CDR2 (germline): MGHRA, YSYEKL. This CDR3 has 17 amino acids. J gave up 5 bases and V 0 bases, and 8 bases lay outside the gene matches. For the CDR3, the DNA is TGCGCCAGCAGCCAAGACCAAGGAGCGGGGGGGCGAGATACGCAGTATTTT. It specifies CASSQDQGAGGRDTQYF.

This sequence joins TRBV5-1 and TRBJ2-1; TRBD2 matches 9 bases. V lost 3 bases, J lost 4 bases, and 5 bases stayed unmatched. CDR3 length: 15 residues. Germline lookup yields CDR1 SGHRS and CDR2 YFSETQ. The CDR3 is CASSSSGAAYNEQFF. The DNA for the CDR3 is TGCGCCAGCAGCTCTAGCGGGGCCGCGTACAATGAGCAGTTCTTC.

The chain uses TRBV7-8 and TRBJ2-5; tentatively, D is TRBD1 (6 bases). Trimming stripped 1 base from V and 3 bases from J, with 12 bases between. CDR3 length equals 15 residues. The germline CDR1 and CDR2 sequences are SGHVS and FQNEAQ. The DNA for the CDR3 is TGTGCCAGCAGCTTAGTTTTGGGACAAAAAGAGACCCAGTACTTC. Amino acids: CASSLVLGQKETQYF.

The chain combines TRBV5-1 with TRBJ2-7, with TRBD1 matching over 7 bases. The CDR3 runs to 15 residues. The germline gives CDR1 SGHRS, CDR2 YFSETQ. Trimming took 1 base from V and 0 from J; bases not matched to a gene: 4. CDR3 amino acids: CASSLPDRASYEQYF. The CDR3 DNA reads TGCGCCAGCAGCTTGCCCGACAGGGCCTCCTACGAGCAGTACTTC.

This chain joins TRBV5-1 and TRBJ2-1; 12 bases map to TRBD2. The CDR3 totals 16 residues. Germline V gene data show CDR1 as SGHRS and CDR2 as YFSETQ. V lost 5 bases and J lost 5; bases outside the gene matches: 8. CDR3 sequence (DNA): TGCGCCAGCAGATCCACTAGCGGGGGGAAACACAATGAGCAGTTCTTC. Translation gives CASRSTSGGKHNEQFF.

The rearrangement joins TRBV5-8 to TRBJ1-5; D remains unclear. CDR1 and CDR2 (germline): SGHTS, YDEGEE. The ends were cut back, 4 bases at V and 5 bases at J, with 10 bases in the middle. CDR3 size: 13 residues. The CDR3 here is CASSPEFDQPQHF. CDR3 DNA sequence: TGTGCCAGCAGCCCAGAATTCGATCAGCCCCAGCATTTT.

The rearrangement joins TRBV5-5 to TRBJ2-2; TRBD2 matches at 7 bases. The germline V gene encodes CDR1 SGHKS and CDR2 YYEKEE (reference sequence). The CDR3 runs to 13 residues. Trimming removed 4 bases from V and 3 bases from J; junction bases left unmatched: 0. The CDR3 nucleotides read TGTGCCAGCAGCCGGGAGGACACCGGGGAGCTGTTTTTT. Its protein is CASSREDTGELFF.

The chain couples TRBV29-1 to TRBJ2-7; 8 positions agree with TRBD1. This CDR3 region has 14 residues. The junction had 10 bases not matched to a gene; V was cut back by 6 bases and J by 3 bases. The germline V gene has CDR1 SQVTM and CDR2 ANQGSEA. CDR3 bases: TGCAGCGTCGGAGGGACAGGACTAATCTACGAGCAGTACTTC. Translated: CSVGGTGLIYEQYF.

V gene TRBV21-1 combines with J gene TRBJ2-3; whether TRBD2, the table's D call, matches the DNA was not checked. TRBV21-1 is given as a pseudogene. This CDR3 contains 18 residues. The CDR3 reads CASSTRLPTSGGTDTQYF. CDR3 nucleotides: TGTGCCAGCAGCACCCGACTGCCTACTAGCGGGGGGACAGATACGCAGTATTTT.

Written as DNA, the CDR3 is TGTGCCAGCAGCCTGGGACTGTCGCTCTACGAGCAGTACTTC. This translates into CASSLGLSLYEQYF. The V gene is TRBV7-8, the J gene TRBJ2-7, with a possible D match to TRBD2 (6 bases). The CDR3 totals 14 residues. V lost 5 bases, J lost 3 bases, and 14 bases lay in between. CDR1 SGHVS and CDR2 FQNEAQ come from the germline V gene.

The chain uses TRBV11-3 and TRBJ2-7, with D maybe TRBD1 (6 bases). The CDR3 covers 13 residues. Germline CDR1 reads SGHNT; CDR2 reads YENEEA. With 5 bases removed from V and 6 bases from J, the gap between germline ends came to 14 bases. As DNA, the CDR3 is TGTGCCAGCAGCCAGGGGATTGTGAGCGAGCAGTACTTC. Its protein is CASSQGIVSEQYF. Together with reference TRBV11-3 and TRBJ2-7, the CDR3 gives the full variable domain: EAGVVQSPRYKIIEKKQPVAFWCNPISGHNTLYWYLQNLGQGPELLIRYENEEAVDDSQLPKDRFSAERLKGVDSTLKIQPAELGDSAVYLCASSQGIVSEQYFGPGTRLTVT.

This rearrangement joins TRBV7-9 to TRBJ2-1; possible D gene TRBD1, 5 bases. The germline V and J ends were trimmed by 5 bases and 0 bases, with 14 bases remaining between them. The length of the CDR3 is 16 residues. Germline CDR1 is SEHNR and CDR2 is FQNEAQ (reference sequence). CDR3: CASSPRAGPSYNEQFF. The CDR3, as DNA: TGTGCCAGCAGCCCACGCGCAGGGCCCTCCTACAATGAGCAGTTCTTC. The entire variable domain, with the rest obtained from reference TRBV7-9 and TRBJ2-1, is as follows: DTGVSQNPRHKITKRGQNVTFRCDPISEHNRLYWYRQTLGQGPEFLTYFQNEAQLEKSRLLSDRFSAERPKGSFSTLEIQRTEQGDSAMYLCASSPRAGPSYNEQFFGPGTRLTVL.

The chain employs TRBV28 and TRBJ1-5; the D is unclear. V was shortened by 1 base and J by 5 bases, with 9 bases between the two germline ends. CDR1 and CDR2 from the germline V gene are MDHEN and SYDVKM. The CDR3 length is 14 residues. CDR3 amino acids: CASSLFQEDQPQHF. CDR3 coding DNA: TGTGCCAGCAGTTTATTTCAGGAGGATCAGCCCCAGCATTTT. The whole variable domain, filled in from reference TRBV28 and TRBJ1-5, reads DVKVTQSSRYLVKRTGEKVFLECVQDMDHENMFWYRQDPGLGLRLIYFSYDVKMKEKGDIPEGYSVSREKKERFSLILESASTNQTSMYLCASSLFQEDQPQHFGDGTRLSIL.

CDR3 protein: CASSLEEKPLETQYF. CDR3 nucleotide sequence: TGTGCCAGCAGCTTGGAGGAGAAGCCTCTCGAGACCCAGTACTTC. This chain uses TRBV5-5 with TRBJ2-5; D is undetermined. There are 15 residues in the CDR3. Germline V lookup: CDR1 SGHKS, CDR2 YYEKEE (reference sequence). Trimming left V 0 bases short and J 5 bases short, with 14 bases between.

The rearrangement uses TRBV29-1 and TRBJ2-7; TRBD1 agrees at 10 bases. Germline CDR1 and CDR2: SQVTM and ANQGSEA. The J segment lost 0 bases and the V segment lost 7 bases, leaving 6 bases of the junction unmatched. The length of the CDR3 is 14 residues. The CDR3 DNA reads TGCAGCGCCACCGGGACAGGGGCCTCCTACGAGCAGTACTTC. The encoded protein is CSATGTGASYEQYF.

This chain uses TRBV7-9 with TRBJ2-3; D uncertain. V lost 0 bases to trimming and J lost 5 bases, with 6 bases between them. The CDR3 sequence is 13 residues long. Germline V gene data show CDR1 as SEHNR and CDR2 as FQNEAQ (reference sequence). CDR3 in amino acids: CASSLAGRDTQYF. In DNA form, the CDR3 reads TGTGCCAGCAGCTTAGCGGGCCGAGATACGCAGTATTTT.

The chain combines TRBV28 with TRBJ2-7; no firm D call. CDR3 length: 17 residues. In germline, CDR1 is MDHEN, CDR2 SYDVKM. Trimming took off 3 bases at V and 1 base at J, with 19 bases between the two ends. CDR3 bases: TGTGCCAGCAGTTTTGGGCCTACTCCTAACCTTTCCTACGAGCAGTACTTC. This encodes CASSFGPTPNLSYEQYF.

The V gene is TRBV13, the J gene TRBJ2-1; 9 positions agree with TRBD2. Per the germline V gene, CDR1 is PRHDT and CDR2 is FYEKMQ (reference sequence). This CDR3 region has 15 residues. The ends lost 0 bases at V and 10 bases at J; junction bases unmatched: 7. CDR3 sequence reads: CASSLGAGGPREQFF. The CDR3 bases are TGTGCCAGCAGCTTAGGGGCGGGGGGGCCTCGAGAGCAGTTCTTC.

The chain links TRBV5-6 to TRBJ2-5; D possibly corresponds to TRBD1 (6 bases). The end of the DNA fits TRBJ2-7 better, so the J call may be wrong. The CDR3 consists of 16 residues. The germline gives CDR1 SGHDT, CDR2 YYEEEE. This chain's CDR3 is CASSLVGAGEHYEQYF. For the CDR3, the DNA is TGTGCCAGCAGCTTGGTGGGGGCAGGGGAACACTACGAGCAGTACTTC.

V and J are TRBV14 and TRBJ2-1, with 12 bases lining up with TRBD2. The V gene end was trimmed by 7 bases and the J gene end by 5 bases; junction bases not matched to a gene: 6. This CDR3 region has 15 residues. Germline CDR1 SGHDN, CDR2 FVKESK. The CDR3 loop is CASTLAGGRHNEQFF. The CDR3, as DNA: TGTGCCAGCACCCTAGCGGGGGGGCGCCACAATGAGCAGTTCTTC.